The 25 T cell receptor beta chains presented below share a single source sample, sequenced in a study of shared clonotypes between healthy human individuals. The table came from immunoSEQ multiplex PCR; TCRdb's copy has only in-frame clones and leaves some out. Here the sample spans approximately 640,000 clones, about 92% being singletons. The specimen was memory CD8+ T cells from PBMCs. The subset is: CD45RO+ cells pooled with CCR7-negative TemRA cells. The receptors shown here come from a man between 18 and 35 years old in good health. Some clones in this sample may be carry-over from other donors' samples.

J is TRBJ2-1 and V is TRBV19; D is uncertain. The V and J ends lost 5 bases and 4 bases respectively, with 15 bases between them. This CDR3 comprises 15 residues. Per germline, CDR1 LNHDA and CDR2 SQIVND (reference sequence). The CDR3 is CASSSAPGRYNEQFF. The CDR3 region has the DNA TGTGCCAGTAGTTCCGCGCCAGGTAGATACAATGAGCAGTTCTTC.

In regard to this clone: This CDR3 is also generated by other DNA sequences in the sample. The chain's CDR3 is CASSQDRSNEQFF. CDR3 DNA sequence: TGCGCCAGCAGCCAGGACCGGAGCAATGAGCAGTTCTTC. V is TRBV4-3 and J is TRBJ2-1; D remains ambiguous. Germline V lookup: CDR1 LGHNA, CDR2 YSLEER. This CDR3 has 13 residues. V was cut by 3 bases and J by 6 bases, with 9 bases left in between.

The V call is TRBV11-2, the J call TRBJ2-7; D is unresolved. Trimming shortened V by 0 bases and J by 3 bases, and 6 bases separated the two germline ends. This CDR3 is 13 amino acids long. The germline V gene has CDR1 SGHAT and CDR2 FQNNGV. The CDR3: CASSLERIYEQYF. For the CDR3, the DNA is TGTGCCAGCAGCTTAGAACGAATCTACGAGCAGTACTTC.

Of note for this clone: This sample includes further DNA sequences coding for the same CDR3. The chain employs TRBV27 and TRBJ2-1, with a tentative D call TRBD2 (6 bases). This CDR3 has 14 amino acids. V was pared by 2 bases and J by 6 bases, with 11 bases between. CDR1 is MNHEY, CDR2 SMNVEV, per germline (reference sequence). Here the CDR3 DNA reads TGTGCCAGCAGTTTAGGAGGGCCAGGCAATGAGCAGTTCTTC. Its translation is CASSLGGPGNEQFF.

The CDR3 nucleotides are TGCAGCGTCGAAAAGTCTAGCGACTCCTACAATGAGCAGTTCTTC. Its protein product is CSVEKSSDSYNEQFF. The rearrangement joins TRBV29-1 to TRBJ2-1; D is possibly TRBD2 (6 bases). The CDR3 consists of 15 residues. In germline, CDR1 is SQVTM, CDR2 ANQGSEA. V was pared by 6 bases and J by 0 bases, with 15 bases between.

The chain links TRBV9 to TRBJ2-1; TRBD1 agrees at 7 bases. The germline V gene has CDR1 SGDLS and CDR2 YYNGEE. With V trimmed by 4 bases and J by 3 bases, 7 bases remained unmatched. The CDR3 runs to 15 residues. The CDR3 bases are TGTGCCAGCAGCTACCGACAGGGATTCTACAATGAGCAGTTCTTC. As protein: CASSYRQGFYNEQFF.

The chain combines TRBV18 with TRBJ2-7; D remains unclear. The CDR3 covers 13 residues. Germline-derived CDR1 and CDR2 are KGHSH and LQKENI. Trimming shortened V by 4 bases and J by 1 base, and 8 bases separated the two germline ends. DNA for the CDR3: TGTGCCAGCTCACAAACAGATTCCTACGAGCAGTACTTC. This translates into CASSQTDSYEQYF.

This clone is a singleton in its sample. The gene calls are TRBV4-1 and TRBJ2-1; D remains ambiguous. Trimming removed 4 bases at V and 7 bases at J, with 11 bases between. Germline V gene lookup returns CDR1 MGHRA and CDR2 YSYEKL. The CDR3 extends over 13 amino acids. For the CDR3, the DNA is TGCGCCAGCAGCCGCGTGTTGAGTAATGAGCAGTTCTTC. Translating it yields CASSRVLSNEQFF.

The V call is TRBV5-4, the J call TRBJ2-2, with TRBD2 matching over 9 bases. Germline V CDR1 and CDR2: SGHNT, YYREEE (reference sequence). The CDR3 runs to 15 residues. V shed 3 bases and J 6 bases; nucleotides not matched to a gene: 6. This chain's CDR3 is CASSWGSGSAGELFF. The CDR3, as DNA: TGTGCCAGCAGCTGGGGTAGCGGGAGTGCCGGGGAGCTGTTTTTT.

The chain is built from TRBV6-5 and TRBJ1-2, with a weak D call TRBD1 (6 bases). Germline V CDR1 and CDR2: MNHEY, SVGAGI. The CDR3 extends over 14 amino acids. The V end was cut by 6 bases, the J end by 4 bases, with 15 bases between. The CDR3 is CASSQNRVGYGYTF. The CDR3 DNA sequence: TGTGCCAGCAGCCAGAACAGGGTGGGCTATGGCTACACCTTC.

In nucleotides, the CDR3 is TGTGCCAGCAGCCCACGTTACGACACCGGGGAGCTGTTTTTT. Protein product: CASSPRYDTGELFF. This sequence joins TRBV4-2 and TRBJ2-2; D call uncertain. This CDR3 comprises 14 residues. CDR1 is LGHNA and CDR2 is YNFKEQ in the germline V gene. Trimming removed 4 bases from V and 3 bases from J, with 9 bases in between.

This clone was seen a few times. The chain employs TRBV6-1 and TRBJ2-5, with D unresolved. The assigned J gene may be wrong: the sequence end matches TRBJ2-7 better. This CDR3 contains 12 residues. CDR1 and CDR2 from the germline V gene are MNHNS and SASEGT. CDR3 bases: TGTGCCAGCTCAGAAGGCGACTACGAGCAGTACTTC. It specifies CASSEGDYEQYF.

The CDR3 sequence is CASSVGGGPTEAFF. CDR3 DNA sequence: TGTGCCAGCAGCGTAGGCGGGGGGCCCACTGAAGCTTTCTTT. The chain employs TRBV9 and TRBJ1-1, with a tentative D call TRBD1 (6 bases). Germline CDR1 is SGDLS and CDR2 is YYNGEE. CDR3 size: 14 residues. Trimming shortened V by 0 bases and J by 4 bases, and 10 bases separated the two germline ends.

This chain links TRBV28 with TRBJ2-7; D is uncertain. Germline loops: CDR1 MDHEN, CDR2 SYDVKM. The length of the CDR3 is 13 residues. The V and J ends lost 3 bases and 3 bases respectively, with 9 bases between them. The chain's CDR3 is CASSFAEYYEQYF. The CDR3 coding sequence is TGTGCCAGCAGTTTCGCGGAGTACTACGAGCAGTACTTC. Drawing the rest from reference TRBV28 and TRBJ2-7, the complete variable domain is DVKVTQSSRYLVKRTGEKVFLECVQDMDHENMFWYRQDPGLGLRLIYFSYDVKMKEKGDIPEGYSVSREKKERFSLILESASTNQTSMYLCASSFAEYYEQYFGPGTRLTVT.

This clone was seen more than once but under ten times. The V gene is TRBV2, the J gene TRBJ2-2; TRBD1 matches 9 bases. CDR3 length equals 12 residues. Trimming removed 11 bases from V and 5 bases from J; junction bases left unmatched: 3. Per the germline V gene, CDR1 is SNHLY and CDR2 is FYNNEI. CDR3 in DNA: TGTGCCCTTGACAGGGGGACCGGGGAGCTGTTTTTT. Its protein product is CALDRGTGELFF.

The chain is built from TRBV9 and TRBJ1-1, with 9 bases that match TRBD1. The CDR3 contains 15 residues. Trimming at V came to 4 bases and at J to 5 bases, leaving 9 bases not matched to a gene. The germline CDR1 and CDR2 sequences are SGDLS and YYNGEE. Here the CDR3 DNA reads TGTGCCAGCAGCCCAGTACAGGGGGCGCCTACTGAAGCTTTCTTT. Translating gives CASSPVQGAPTEAFF.

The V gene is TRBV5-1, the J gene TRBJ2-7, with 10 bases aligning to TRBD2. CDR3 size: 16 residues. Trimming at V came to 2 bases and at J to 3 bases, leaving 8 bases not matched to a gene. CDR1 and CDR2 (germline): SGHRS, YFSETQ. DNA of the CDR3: TGCGCCAGCAGCTTCGGTTCGGCTAGCGGGAGCTACGAGCAGTACTTC. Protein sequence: CASSFGSASGSYEQYF.

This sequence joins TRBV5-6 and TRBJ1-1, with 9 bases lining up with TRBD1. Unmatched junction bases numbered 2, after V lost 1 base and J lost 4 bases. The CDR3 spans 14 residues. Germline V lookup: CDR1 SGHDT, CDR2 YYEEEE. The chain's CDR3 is CASSLTTGGTEAFF. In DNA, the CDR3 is TGTGCCAGCAGCTTGACGACAGGGGGCACTGAAGCTTTCTTT.

As DNA, the CDR3 is TGTGCCAGCAGTTTAGCGGGAGGAAAAGAGACCCAGTACTTC. Protein product: CASSLAGGKETQYF. V is TRBV5-8 and J is TRBJ2-5; TRBD2 aligns across 10 bases. Germline CDR1 reads SGHTS; CDR2 reads YDEGEE. This CDR3 comprises 14 residues. The trim removed 5 bases at V and 3 bases at J, leaving 4 bases unmatched.

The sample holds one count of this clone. CDR3 region: CASSSSDSLGAFF. Written as DNA, the CDR3 is TGTGCCAGCAGTTCCTCGGATTCACTAGGAGCTTTCTTT. The chain carries TRBV28 and TRBJ1-1, with D unclear. Trimming took 4 bases from V and 10 from J, leaving 16 bases between them. This CDR3 comprises 13 residues. In germline, CDR1 is MDHEN, CDR2 SYDVKM. Based on the CDR3 plus reference TRBV28 and TRBJ1-1, the full variable domain is DVKVTQSSRYLVKRTGEKVFLECVQDMDHENMFWYRQDPGLGLRLIYFSYDVKMKEKGDIPEGYSVSREKKERFSLILESASTNQTSMYLCASSSSDSLGAFFGQGTRLTVV.

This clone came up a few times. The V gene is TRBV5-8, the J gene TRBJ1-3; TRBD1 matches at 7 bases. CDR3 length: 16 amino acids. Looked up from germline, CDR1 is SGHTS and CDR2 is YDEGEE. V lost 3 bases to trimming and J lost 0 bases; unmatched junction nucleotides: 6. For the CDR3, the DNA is TGTGCCAGCAGCTCGGACAGGACCCGCTCTGGAAACACCATATATTTT. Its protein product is CASSSDRTRSGNTIYF.

CDR3 coding DNA: TGTGCCACCAGCACCCCACGGGGGGCAGCCAGATGGGGCTACACCTTC. This sequence encodes CATSTPRGAARWGYTF. The chain has TRBV15 and TRBJ1-2, with TRBD1 as a possible D gene (6 bases). The CDR3 extends over 16 amino acids. V lost 4 bases to trimming and J lost 8 bases, with 23 bases between them. The germline V gene encodes CDR1 LNHNV and CDR2 YYDKDF (reference sequence).

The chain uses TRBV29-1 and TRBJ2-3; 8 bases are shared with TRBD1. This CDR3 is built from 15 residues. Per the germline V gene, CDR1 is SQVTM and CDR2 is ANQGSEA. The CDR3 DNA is TGCAGTGAAACCAGCCGGGACAGGAACACAGATACGCAGTATTTT. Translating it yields CSETSRDRNTDTQYF.

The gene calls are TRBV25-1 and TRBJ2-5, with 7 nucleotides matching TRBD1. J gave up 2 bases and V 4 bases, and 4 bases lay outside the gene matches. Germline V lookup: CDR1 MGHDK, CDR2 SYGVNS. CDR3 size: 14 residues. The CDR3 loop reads CASSAGQAQETQYF. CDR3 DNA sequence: TGTGCCAGCAGTGCCGGACAGGCGCAAGAGACCCAGTACTTC.

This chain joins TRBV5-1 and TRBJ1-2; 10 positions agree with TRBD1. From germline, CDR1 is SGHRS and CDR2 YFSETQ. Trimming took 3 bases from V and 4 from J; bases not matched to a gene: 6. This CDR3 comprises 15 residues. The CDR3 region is CASSSGQGPGYGYTF. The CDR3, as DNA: TGCGCCAGCAGCTCGGGACAGGGGCCGGGCTATGGCTACACCTTC.